Shown below are 12 T cell receptor beta chains from a single sample sequenced in a study of PD-1 blockade in classical Hodgkin lymphoma. Relapses following autologous stem cell transplantation were seen in all patients, with brentuximab vedotin exposure varying. Repertoires were generated with immunoSEQ multiplex PCR, while TCRdb's copy carries only in-frame clones and drops some. In the table there are 43,000 or so clones, about 88% of which are singletons. Source: peripheral blood mononuclear cells (PBMCs), taken at baseline. All receptors derive from a human donor with classical Hodgkin lymphoma.

This clone has a single count. The genes are TRBV6-1 and TRBJ1-5; D unclear. Trimming took 2 bases from V and 1 from J, leaving 9 bases between them. Per the germline V gene, CDR1 is MNHNS and CDR2 is SASEGT. The CDR3 length is 15 residues. The CDR3 loop is CASSEYEGSNQPQHF. The DNA for the CDR3 is TGTGCCAGCAGTGAATATGAGGGCAGCAATCAGCCCCAGCATTTT.

The chain employs TRBV6-1 and TRBJ2-1; 11 nucleotides align to TRBD1. Germline V CDR1 and CDR2: MNHNS, SASEGT. Trimming took 6 bases from V and 15 from J; bases not matched to a gene: 7. CDR3 length: 12 residues. The CDR3 here is CASSLGQGAWFF. As DNA, the CDR3 is TGTGCCAGCAGCCTAGGACAGGGGGCTTGGTTCTTC.

CDR3 region: CASSSYPSRPQHF. In DNA, the CDR3 is TGTGCCAGCAGTTCTTATCCCTCCCGGCCCCAGCATTTT. J is TRBJ1-5 and V is TRBV6-5; D not resolved. The CDR3 runs to 13 residues. Looked up from germline, CDR1 is MNHEY and CDR2 is SVGAGI. V was clipped by 4 bases and J by 9 bases, with 13 bases between them.

In nucleotides, the CDR3 is TGCAGCGTTGAGCCCACACAGGGGCGTAGGGAGACCCAGTACTTC. It encodes CSVEPTQGRRETQYF. This chain connects TRBV29-1 to TRBJ2-5; 7 bases are a match to TRBD1. CDR1 SQVTM and CDR2 ANQGSEA come from the germline V gene. CDR3 length equals 15 residues. With 3 bases clipped from V and 5 bases from J, the junction kept 12 bases outside the gene matches.

The count of this clone is one. V gene TRBV28 combines with J gene TRBJ2-5; D assignment may be TRBD1 or TRBD2 (7 bases each). Germline V gives CDR1 MDHEN, CDR2 SYDVKM. This CDR3 contains 14 residues. V gave up 5 bases and J gave up 5 bases, with 15 bases separating them. CDR3 sequence: CASSPGGEGETQYF. For the CDR3, the DNA is TGTGCCAGCAGTCCAGGGGGGGAAGGGGAGACCCAGTACTTC.

The CDR3 here is CASSESGTSFYEQFF. The CDR3 bases are TGCGCCAGCAGTGAGTCGGGGACTAGCTTCTATGAGCAGTTCTTC. The chain links TRBV10-2 to TRBJ2-1; 9 bases match TRBD2. V was pared by 0 bases and J by 8 bases, with 5 bases of the junction left unmatched. This CDR3 is built from 15 residues. Germline CDR1 reads WSHSY; CDR2 reads SAAADI.

This clone was seen once. The CDR3 spells CASSSTGGGYEQYF. Here the CDR3 DNA reads TGTGCCAGCAGTTCTACAGGGGGGGGTTACGAGCAGTACTTC. The genes are TRBV6-1 and TRBJ2-7, with D tentatively TRBD1 (8 bases). Germline V gene data show CDR1 as MNHNS and CDR2 as SASEGT. V was shortened by 5 bases and J by 4 bases, with 15 bases between the two germline ends. The CDR3 extends over 14 amino acids.

Comment on this clone: Other DNA variants within this sample encode the same CDR3. The rearrangement links TRBV9 to TRBJ2-2; D is perhaps TRBD1 (6 bases). The germline V and J ends were trimmed by 3 bases and 4 bases, with 7 bases remaining between them. Germline CDR1 and CDR2: SGDLS and YYNGEE. The CDR3 extends over 13 amino acids. For the CDR3, the DNA is TGTGCCAGCAGCGCACAGGGCACCGGGGAGCTGTTTTTT. Translation: CASSAQGTGELFF.

The V call is TRBV7-6, the J call TRBJ1-4, with no clear D. Trimming removed 5 bases from V and 3 bases from J, with 13 bases in between. Germline V gene lookup returns CDR1 SGHVS and CDR2 FNYEAQ. CDR3 length equals 15 residues. This CDR3 reads CASSVTHKANEKLFF. The CDR3 nucleotides read TGTGCCAGCAGCGTGACCCATAAGGCTAATGAAAAACTGTTTTTT. Supplemented by reference TRBV7-6 and TRBJ1-4, the full variable domain reads GAGVSQSPRYKVTKRGQDVALRCDPISGHVSLYWYRQALGQGPEFLTYFNYEAQQDKSGLPNDRFSAERPEGSISTLTIQRTEQRDSAMYRCASSVTHKANEKLFFGSGTQLSVL.

This chain connects TRBV18 to TRBJ2-7; D possibly corresponds to TRBD2 (6 bases). There are 12 residues in the CDR3. Germline V gene lookup returns CDR1 KGHSH and CDR2 LQKENI. V was pared by 5 bases and J by 3 bases, with 8 bases between. The CDR3 DNA is TGTGCCAGCTCATCGGAGGGCTACGAGCAGTACTTC. This translates into CASSSEGYEQYF.

The count of this clone is one. J is TRBJ2-1 and V is TRBV6-1; TRBD2 aligns across 13 bases. This CDR3 contains 14 residues. CDR1 and CDR2 (germline): MNHNS, SASEGT. Trimming cost V 7 bases and J 5 bases; bases outside gene matches: 2. CDR3 region: CASKGLAGNNEQFF. The DNA for the CDR3 is TGTGCCAGCAAGGGACTAGCGGGGAACAATGAGCAGTTCTTC.

This clone was found a few times. This chain joins TRBV6-1 and TRBJ1-2; TRBD1 might be the D (5 bases). The V end was cut by 3 bases, the J end by 0 bases, with 11 bases between. The CDR3 is 15 amino acids. In germline, CDR1 is MNHNS, CDR2 SASEGT. CDR3 sequence reads: CASSELTGPNYGYTF. CDR3 nucleotides: TGTGCCAGCAGTGAGCTGACGGGACCTAACTATGGCTACACCTTC.